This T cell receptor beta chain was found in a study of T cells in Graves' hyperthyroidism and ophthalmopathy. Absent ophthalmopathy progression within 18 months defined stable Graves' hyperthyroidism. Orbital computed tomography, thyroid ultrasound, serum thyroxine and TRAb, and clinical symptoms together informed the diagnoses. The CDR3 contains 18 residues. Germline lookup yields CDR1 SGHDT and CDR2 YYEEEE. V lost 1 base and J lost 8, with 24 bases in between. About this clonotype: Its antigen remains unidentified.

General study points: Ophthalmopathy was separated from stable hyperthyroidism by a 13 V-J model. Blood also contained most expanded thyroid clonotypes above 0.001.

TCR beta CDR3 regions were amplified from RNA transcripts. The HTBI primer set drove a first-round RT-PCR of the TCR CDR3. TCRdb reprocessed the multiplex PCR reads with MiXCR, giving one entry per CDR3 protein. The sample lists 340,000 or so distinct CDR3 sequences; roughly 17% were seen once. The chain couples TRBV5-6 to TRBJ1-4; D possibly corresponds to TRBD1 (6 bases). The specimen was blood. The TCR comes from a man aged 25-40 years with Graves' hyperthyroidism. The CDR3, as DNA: TGTGCCAGCAGCTTGAGTCTCCTTACGGGACAACGGAACGAAAAACTGTTTTTT. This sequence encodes CASSLSLLTGQRNEKLFF. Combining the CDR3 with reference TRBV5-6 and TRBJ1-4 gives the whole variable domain DAGVTQSPTHLIKTRGQQVTLRCSPKSGHDTVSWYQQALGQGPQFIFQYYEEEERQRGNFPDRFSGHQFPNYSSELNVNALLLGDSALYLCASSLSLLTGQRNEKLFFGSGTQLSVL.